Below, one T cell receptor beta chain is given with its context. CDR1 is SGDLS, CDR2 YYNGEE, per germline. The CDR3 contains 15 residues. With 5 bases clipped from V and 4 bases from J, the junction kept 6 bases outside the gene matches. The authors' processing: Researchers report that nucleated cell counts were estimated from reference gene primer amplification. Assay used: immunoSEQ multiplex PCR; TCRdb lists only in-frame clones, some missing. V and J calls and clone size are as listed in that table; D and trimming were resolved from the DNA. The sample shows over 300,000 clones, approximately 88% of them seen only once. The data originate from a study of blood T cell repertoires in COVID-19. Study-level information: Sites in the United States, Italy and Spain provided acute and convalescent COVID-19 samples. The analysed material was cDNA or gDNA that came from T cells, B-cell-depleted T cells, or PBMCs.

The TCR originated in a man aged 18 to 29 who had recovered from COVID-19. The V gene is TRBV9, the J gene TRBJ2-1; TRBD2 matches at 10 bases. Sequencing was performed on peripheral blood. This chain's CDR3 is CASSGSGGAYNEQFF. In DNA form, the CDR3 reads TGTGCCAGCAGTGGGAGCGGGGGGGCTTACAATGAGCAGTTCTTC. Full variable domain (rest looked up from reference TRBV9 and TRBJ2-1): DSGVTQTPKHLITATGQRVTLRCSPRSGDLSVYWYQQSLDQGLQFLIQYYNGEERAKGNILERFSAQQFPDLHSELNLSSLELGDSALYFCASSGSGGAYNEQFFGPGTRLTVL.